The sequence of this TCR beta chain was determined in a study of cytomegalovirus exposure and HLA in healthy donors. V shed 2 bases and J 1 base; nucleotides not matched to a gene: 0. Looked up from germline, CDR1 is ENHRY and CDR2 is SYGVKD. This CDR3 region has 15 residues. The primer mix had 60 Vbeta and 13 Jbeta primers. Method: immunoSEQ multiplex PCR; TCRdb's copy keeps in-frame clones and lacks some. The specimen's table records 150,000 to 200,000 clones. The V gene is TRBV10-3, the J gene TRBJ2-7; 12 bases match TRBD2. This clonotype originated in a young woman in good health and CMV-seropositive. The specimen was PBMCs. The CDR3 DNA reads as TGTGCCATCAGTGAGGGGACTAGCGGGTCCTACGAGCAGTACTTC. It specifies CAISEGTSGSYEQYF.